This T cell receptor beta chain was identified in a study of blood T cell repertoires in COVID-19. Participant age was roughly 18 to 95 years, and participants resided in approximately 25 US areas. Cohorts were based on clinical histories the participants reported. Study processing details: Amplification of reference gene primers provided the estimated nucleated cell counts. Method: immunoSEQ multiplex PCR; TCRdb's copy keeps in-frame clones and lacks some. V, J and clone size were drawn from that table, and D and trimming were deduced from the DNA. The sample includes about 270,000 clones, 85% to 90% of them seen just once. This clone was counted a single time. The germline V gene has CDR1 MNHNY and CDR2 SVGAGI (reference sequence). The CDR3 has 15 residues. V lost 4 bases and J lost 3, with 13 bases in between.

The chain uses TRBV6-6 and TRBJ1-5; D call uncertain. The sequencing sample was made of PBMCs or T cells enriched from blood (not recorded which). The sequence was collected from a woman under 30 who had recovered from COVID-19. CDR3 sequence reads: CASSWESGSNQPQHF. The CDR3 DNA sequence: TGTGCCAGCAGTTGGGAAAGCGGATCCAATCAGCCCCAGCATTTT.